This T cell receptor (beta chain) was profiled in a study of cytomegalovirus exposure and HLA in healthy donors. At the level of the study: An analysis done earlier identified around 100 million unique TCR beta sequences from about 179 million T cells. Study findings and constraints: The authors later found HLA-associated TCR beta chains more clonally expanded than equally common others.

Germline-derived CDR1 and CDR2 are LNHDA and SQIVND (reference sequence). The CDR3 is 16 residues long. Trimming at V came to 5 bases and at J to 4 bases, leaving 9 bases not matched to a gene. The PCR used 60 Vbeta and 13 Jbeta primers. The repertoire was sequenced with immunoSEQ multiplex PCR; TCRdb's copy has only in-frame clones and lacks some. In the table there are 140,000 or so clones, around 9.6% of which are singletons. This clone was seen once. The target antigen is unknown. The TCR sequence derives from a male donor in good health and CMV-seronegative. V is TRBV19 and J is TRBJ1-2; 11 bases line up with TRBD1. Input material: PBMCs. The CDR3 nucleotides read TGTGCCAGTAGTTCTGGACAGGGGGCGATTGGCTATGGCTACACCTTC. This encodes CASSSGQGAIGYGYTF.